The sequence of this T cell receptor (beta chain) was determined in a study of T cell changes during pregnancy in multiple sclerosis. This table comes from immunoSEQ multiplex PCR, and its TCRdb copy is limited to in-frame clones, with some not included. The sample comprises about 31,000 clones, around 90% of which are singletons, and approximately 0.69% rests with the top ten. With V trimmed by 3 bases and J by 5 bases, 13 bases remained unmatched. CDR3 length: 17 residues. CDR1 and CDR2 from the germline V gene are SGDLS and YYNGEE. V usage is TRBV9 and J usage is TRBJ2-3; 9 bases align to TRBD2. The source is a female donor in good health, enrolled as a control in a pregnancy study. Source: CD4+ T cells from peripheral blood mononuclear cells, taken in the first trimester of pregnancy. The CDR3 DNA reads TGTGCCAGCAGCGCTACCCTGGCGGGGGGGTCCGGAGATACGCAGTATTTT. It codes for CASSATLAGGSGDTQYF. Complete variable domain (other parts from reference TRBV9 and TRBJ2-3): DSGVTQTPKHLITATGQRVTLRCSPRSGDLSVYWYQQSLDQGLQFLIQYYNGEERAKGNILERFSAQQFPDLHSELNLSSLELGDSALYFCASSATLAGGSGDTQYFGPGTRLTVL.